These 25 T cell receptor beta chains originate from one sample sequenced in a study of regulatory T cells in long-lasting Graves disease. Stated time point: newly diagnosed GD, antithyroid drugs for less than 3 months. PBMC RNA served as the TCR library source. Arm-PCR of CDR3 regions and iRepertoire HTBI primers were used to build TCR beta libraries. TCRdb passed the multiplex PCR reads through MiXCR, listing each CDR3 protein once. The sample gives some 560,000 distinct CDR3 sequences, 16% of which show up once; approximately 25% is in the top ten. The same sample was also used in a study of T cells in Graves' hyperthyroidism and ophthalmopathy.

The sequencing used peripheral blood mononuclear cells (PBMCs), collected at new diagnosis, from a patient treated with antithyroid drugs. The receptors originated from a middle-aged woman with Graves disease.

This clonotype was counted many times. V usage is TRBV12-3 or TRBV12-4 and J usage is TRBJ1-1; the D gene is possibly TRBD1 (6 bases). CDR3 size: 11 residues. With 6 bases removed from V and 11 bases from J, the gap between germline ends came to 13 bases. CDR3 sequence: CASRGGQTAFF. Written as DNA, the CDR3 is TGTGCCAGCAGGGGAGGACAGACGGCTTTCTTT.

This clonotype was seen many times. The V call is TRBV6-1, the J call TRBJ2-5, with a possible D match to TRBD1 (5 bases). V gave up 1 base and J gave up 0 bases, with 9 bases separating them. The V gene's germline CDR1 is MNHNS and CDR2 SASEGT. CDR3 length: 15 amino acids. CDR3: CASSEGQGYQETQYF. The CDR3, as DNA: TGTGCCAGCAGTGAAGGGCAGGGATACCAAGAGACCCAGTACTTC.

Points on this clonotype: A much larger clone differs by one base, so this may be a read error. The V and J genes are TRBV11-2 and TRBJ1-1; D remains unclear. The germline V gene encodes CDR1 SGHAT and CDR2 FQNNGV. The CDR3 is made up of 14 amino acids. CDR3 protein: CAGSLTAARTEAFF. Written as DNA, the CDR3 is TGTGCCGGCAGCTTAACAGCGGCGAGAACTGAAGCTTTCTTT.

This clonotype has at least ten counts. This chain uses TRBV20-1 with TRBJ2-5; TRBD2 matches at 12 bases. This CDR3 region has 20 residues. With V trimmed by 3 bases and J by 5 bases, 22 bases remained unmatched. Germline assignment: CDR1 DFQATT and CDR2 SNEGSKA (reference sequence). CDR3 sequence: CSASRPRTSGDYAAWETQYF. CDR3 in DNA: TGCAGTGCTAGTCGACCCCGGACTAGCGGGGACTACGCCGCTTGGGAGACCCAGTACTTC.

In this sample, this clonotype turned up a few times. This rearrangement joins TRBV7-9 to TRBJ1-1; D ambiguous. Trimming removed 5 bases at V and 7 bases at J, with 20 bases between. Germline V gives CDR1 SEHNR, CDR2 FQNEAQ (reference sequence). This CDR3 has 15 amino acids. CDR3 nucleotides: TGTGCCAGCAGCCCCCACCGGGAAGAGGGCGGTGAAGCTTTCTTT. Translation gives CASSPHREEGGEAFF.

This clonotype showed up many times. This chain uses TRBV2 with TRBJ1-1, with 7 bases lining up with TRBD1. This CDR3 contains 14 residues. The junction had 4 bases not matched to a gene; V was cut back by 6 bases and J by 0 bases. Germline V gene lookup returns CDR1 SNHLY and CDR2 FYNNEI. Written as DNA, the CDR3 is TGTGCCAGCAGCGCAGGGGGATTGAACACTGAAGCTTTCTTT. Protein product: CASSAGGLNTEAFF.

As DNA, the CDR3 is TGTGCCAGCAGCCGTCCGTCAGTAGCAGATACGCAGTATTTT. Its translation: CASSRPSVADTQYF. The chain combines TRBV14 with TRBJ2-3; D is uncertain. Germline values: CDR1 SGHDN, CDR2 FVKESK. The CDR3 covers 14 residues. Trimming removed 4 bases at V and 4 bases at J, with 12 bases between.

V gene TRBV6-4 combines with J gene TRBJ1-1; D uncertain. The V gene lost 2 bases and the J gene lost 11 bases, with 18 bases spanning the gap. Germline V gene lookup returns CDR1 MRHNA and CDR2 SNTAGT. The length of the CDR3 is 14 residues. The CDR3 DNA reads as TGTGCCAGCAGTGACGACTTTCCGGGGAGTACGGCTTTCTTT. Translating it yields CASSDDFPGSTAFF.

This clonotype was seen repeatedly, ten times or more. The rearrangement links TRBV18 to TRBJ2-7, with D perhaps matching TRBD2 (5 bases). The CDR3 length is 13 residues. CDR1 is KGHSH and CDR2 is LQKENI in the germline V gene. V was pared by 2 bases and J by 7 bases, with 12 bases between. This CDR3 reads CASSPFVEREQYF. The CDR3 nucleotides are TGTGCCAGCTCACCATTCGTCGAGCGGGAGCAGTACTTC.

This chain uses TRBV27 with TRBJ2-7; 7 nucleotides agree with TRBD1. The CDR3 is 15 amino acids. Trimming at V came to 2 bases and at J to 4 bases, leaving 8 bases not matched to a gene. CDR1 and CDR2 (germline): MNHEY, SMNVEV (reference sequence). The CDR3 sequence is CASSLRSGTEYEQYF. Here the CDR3 DNA reads TGTGCCAGCAGTTTACGATCGGGGACAGAATACGAGCAGTACTTC.

This clonotype was detected ten times or more. The chain uses TRBV20-1 and TRBJ1-5; D unresolved. Trimming stripped 3 bases from V and 2 bases from J, with 14 bases between. Germline CDR1 reads DFQATT; CDR2 reads SNEGSKA (reference sequence). The CDR3 spans 15 residues. The CDR3 nucleotides read TGCAGTGCTAGGATGGAGGGTGAAGGCAATCAGCCCCAGCATTTT. This encodes CSARMEGEGNQPQHF.

This clonotype was seen at least ten times. The chain's CDR3 is CASSTFRDSLPGYTF. CDR3 in DNA: TGTGCCAGCAGCACTTTCCGGGACAGTCTACCTGGCTACACCTTC. The J gene is TRBJ1-2, the V gene TRBV11-2; 7 nucleotides align to TRBD1. Germline V CDR1 and CDR2: SGHAT, FQNNGV. Germline trimming cut 5 bases from V and 7 bases from J; bases unmatched to any gene: 13. There are 15 residues in the CDR3.

This sequence joins TRBV4-1 and TRBJ1-6, with 8 bases matching TRBD1. Germline assignment: CDR1 MGHRA and CDR2 YSYEKL. Unmatched junction bases numbered 4, after V lost 3 bases and J lost 6 bases. The CDR3 has 15 residues. CDR3 in DNA: TGCGCCAGCAGCCATCCGGACAGGGCTAATTCACCCCTCCACTTT. This sequence encodes CASSHPDRANSPLHF.

This clonotype was counted only a few times. CDR3 region: CASRSLGTGGSEQFF. CDR3 bases: TGTGCCAGCAGGAGCTTAGGGACAGGGGGAAGCGAGCAGTTCTTC. The V and J genes are TRBV7-9 and TRBJ2-1, with TRBD1 identical over 11 bases. The CDR3 consists of 15 residues. Germline trimming cut 6 bases from V and 10 bases from J; bases unmatched to any gene: 11. CDR1 is SEHNR and CDR2 is FQNEAQ in the germline V gene (reference sequence).

This clonotype was recorded many times. The chain couples TRBV2 to TRBJ2-5; TRBD1 matches at 10 bases. CDR1 SNHLY and CDR2 FYNNEI come from the germline V gene. After removal of 8 bases from V and 4 bases from J, the junction contained 10 bases not matched to a gene. The length of the CDR3 is 15 residues. The CDR3 reads CASGTGTGVGETQYF. CDR3 nucleotides: TGTGCCAGCGGCACCGGGACAGGGGTGGGAGAGACCCAGTACTTC.

About this clonotype: A clone one base away is much larger, so this may be a read error. The chain carries TRBV6-9 and TRBJ2-3; D uncertain. Between the trimmed V and J ends, which lost 4 bases and 3 bases, there was a span of 14 bases. The CDR3 has 15 amino acids. Germline CDR1 and CDR2: MNHGY and SVAAGI. CDR3 nucleotides: TGTGCCAGCAGTTCCGCCGGACGCGTGACAGATACGCAGTATTTT. This encodes CASSSAGRVTDTQYF.

This clonotype was observed once. The J gene is TRBJ2-7, the V gene TRBV10-3; 8 bases are shared with TRBD1. The germline V gene has CDR1 ENHRY and CDR2 SYGVKD. The CDR3 is 16 amino acids. Germline trimming cut 5 bases from V and 7 bases from J; bases unmatched to any gene: 16. The CDR3 sequence: CAISRSPNRQGLEQYF. CDR3 coding DNA: TGTGCCATCAGTCGAAGTCCTAACAGACAGGGGTTAGAGCAGTACTTC.

This clonotype was recorded many times. J is TRBJ2-1 and V is TRBV12-3 or TRBV12-4; 8 positions agree with TRBD2. The J segment lost 5 bases and the V segment lost 2 bases, leaving 5 bases of the junction unmatched. This CDR3 region has 15 residues. DNA for the CDR3: TGTGCCAGCAGTTTACTACTAGCGGAGAACAATGAGCAGTTCTTC. Translated, it gives CASSLLLAENNEQFF.

Ten or more counts support this clonotype. The chain uses TRBV28 and TRBJ2-3; perhaps TRBD2 as D (5 bases). The CDR3 consists of 11 residues. V gave up 7 bases and J gave up 11 bases, with 13 bases separating them. Looked up from germline, CDR1 is MDHEN and CDR2 is SYDVKM. DNA for the CDR3: TGTGCCAGCAACGGGGATCGGAAGCAGTATTTT. Translated, it gives CASNGDRKQYF.

This clonotype showed up many times. J is TRBJ2-5 and V is TRBV2; D gene unclear. The CDR3 extends over 11 amino acids. Trimming left V 10 bases short and J 0 bases short, with 6 bases between. Germline loops: CDR1 SNHLY, CDR2 FYNNEI. DNA of the CDR3: TGTGCCACGAAGTACCAAGAGACCCAGTACTTC. As protein: CATKYQETQYF. The full variable domain, completed using reference TRBV2 and TRBJ2-5, is EPEVTQTPSHQVTQMGQEVILRCVPISNHLYFYWYRQILGQKVEFLVSFYNNEISEKSEIFDDQFSVERPDGSNFTLKIRSTKLEDSAMYFCATKYQETQYFGPGTRLLVL.

Details on this clonotype: With a much larger clone just one base away, this may be a read error. The chain links TRBV10-3 to TRBJ2-1, with 9 bases lining up with TRBD2. The germline V gene encodes CDR1 ENHRY and CDR2 SYGVKD. Trimming at V came to 6 bases and at J to 10 bases, leaving 16 bases not matched to a gene. This CDR3 comprises 16 residues. CDR3 DNA: TGTGCCATCAGATCCGGGACTAGCATTCCCTCCTACGAGCAGTTCTTC. Amino acid sequence: CAIRSGTSIPSYEQFF.

This clonotype appeared many times. The chain combines TRBV3-1 with TRBJ1-3; possible D gene TRBD1, 5 bases. The V end lost 4 bases, the J end lost 8 bases, and 12 bases lay between the germline ends. The germline gives CDR1 LGHDT, CDR2 YNNKEL (reference sequence). This CDR3 comprises 13 residues. The CDR3 DNA reads TGTGCCAGCAGCCTAGAATCGGGGCACACCATATATTTT. Residues: CASSLESGHTIYF.

This clonotype was recorded many times. The V call is TRBV13, the J call TRBJ2-5; the D call may be TRBD1 or TRBD2 (5 bases each). Trimming left V 4 bases short and J 3 bases short, with 24 bases between. This CDR3 has 18 residues. Germline values: CDR1 PRHDT, CDR2 FYEKMQ (reference sequence). The DNA for the CDR3 is TGTGCCAGCAGCTCCAATGGGGGAACGACAGCAATCGAAGAGACCCAGTACTTC. This encodes CASSSNGGTTAIEETQYF.

This clonotype was detected many times. The chain couples TRBV25-1 to TRBJ2-7; unclear D gene. The germline V gene has CDR1 MGHDK and CDR2 SYGVNS. V dropped 4 bases and J dropped 4 bases, with 11 bases sitting between them. The CDR3 consists of 13 residues. The CDR3 DNA is TGTGCCAGCAGTGTAGGACGGATTTACGAGCAGTACTTC. Translated, it gives CASSVGRIYEQYF.

This clonotype occurred many times. V usage is TRBV2 and J usage is TRBJ2-3; D tentatively fits TRBD1 or TRBD2 (5 bases each). The CDR3 runs 18 residues. V was cut by 7 bases and J by 0 bases, with 23 bases left in between. Germline loops: CDR1 SNHLY, CDR2 FYNNEI. CDR3 residues: CASKKTTGTAFSTDTQYF. The CDR3 DNA is TGTGCCAGCAAAAAGACCACCGGGACCGCGTTTAGCACAGATACGCAGTATTTT.